This TCR beta chain was sequenced in a study of T-cell memory formation after mild COVID-19. There are 16 residues in the CDR3. V was pared by 5 bases and J by 4 bases, with 10 bases of the junction left unmatched. Germline CDR1 MDHEN, CDR2 SYDVKM. With regard to this clonotype: Its specificity is not known.

The 5'RACE method, run with constant-segment primers, produced TCR alpha and TCR beta cDNA libraries (carrying sample barcodes and UMIs). MiXCR, applied by TCRdb to the 5' RACE reads, yields one record per CDR3 protein. The sample shows 100,000 to 130,000 distinct CDR3 sequences, roughly a sixth of them seen only once. Findings of the study overall: CD4+ contracting clones lay mainly in CM and EM, CD8+ ones in EMRA. Day 15 to 85 contracting clones showed balanced CD4/CD8; later expanders leaned CD4+.

The sequenced material came from PBMCs or a T cell subset sorted from them (not recorded which). The source is a man aged 18 to 30 who had mild COVID-19 (a few samples of this study predate the infection). Cell type and time point are not known. The chain has TRBV28 and TRBJ1-1, with TRBD1 identical over 10 bases. Written as DNA, the CDR3 is TGTGCCAGCAGTCCCGGGACAGGGGATGGTAGCACTGAAGCTTTCTTT. It translates to CASSPGTGDGSTEAFF.